This T cell receptor (beta chain) was profiled in a study of CD8 T cells in Susac syndrome. The CDR3 covers 15 residues. The J segment lost 5 bases and the V segment lost 7 bases, leaving 17 bases of the junction unmatched. Germline V gene lookup returns CDR1 DFQATT and CDR2 SNEGSKA (reference sequence). Random hexamers were used to reverse transcribe 0.5 to 1 ug of RNA. By means of immunoSEQ multiplex PCR, TCR beta CDR3 spanning 54 Vbeta and 13 Jbeta underwent amplification. One entry per CDR3 protein results from TCRdb running MiXCR on the immunoSEQ multiplex PCR reads. The table shows some 170,000 distinct CDR3 sequences, with roughly 95% occurring only once. TCR beta was sequenced from blood CD8+ and CD4+ T cells. It was healthy donors who served as the controls, matched for age and sex.

Specimen: CD4+ T cells from PBMCs. The TCR sequence derives from a human donor in good health. The chain employs TRBV20-1 and TRBJ2-7, with 7 bases that match TRBD2. This chain's CDR3 is CSVGGTTYFKNEQYF. The CDR3 DNA sequence: TGCAGTGTCGGCGGGACTACCTATTTTAAGAACGAGCAGTACTTC.